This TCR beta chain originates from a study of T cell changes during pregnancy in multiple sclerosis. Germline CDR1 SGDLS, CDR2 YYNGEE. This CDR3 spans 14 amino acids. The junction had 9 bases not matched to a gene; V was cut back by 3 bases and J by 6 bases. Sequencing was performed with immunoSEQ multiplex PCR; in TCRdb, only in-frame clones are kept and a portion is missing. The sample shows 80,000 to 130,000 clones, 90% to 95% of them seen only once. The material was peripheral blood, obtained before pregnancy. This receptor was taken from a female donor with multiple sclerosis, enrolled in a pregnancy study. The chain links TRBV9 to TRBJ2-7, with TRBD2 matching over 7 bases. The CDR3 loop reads CASSALGGRSEQYF. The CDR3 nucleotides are TGTGCCAGCAGCGCCCTCGGCGGGAGAAGCGAGCAGTACTTC.